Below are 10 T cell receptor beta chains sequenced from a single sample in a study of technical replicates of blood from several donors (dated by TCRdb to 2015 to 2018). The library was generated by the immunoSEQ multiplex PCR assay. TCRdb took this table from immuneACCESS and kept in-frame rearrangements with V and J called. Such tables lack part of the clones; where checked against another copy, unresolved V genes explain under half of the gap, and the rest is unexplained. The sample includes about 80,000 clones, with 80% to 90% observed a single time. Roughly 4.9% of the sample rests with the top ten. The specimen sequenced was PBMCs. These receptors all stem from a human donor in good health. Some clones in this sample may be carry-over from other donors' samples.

The CDR3 DNA follows: TGTGCCAGCAGCGCCCGGGACAGGGGGGAGACCCAGTACTTC. Protein: CASSARDRGETQYF. The V and J genes are TRBV5-4 and TRBJ2-5, with 11 bases aligning to TRBD1. CDR1 is SGHNT, CDR2 YYREEE, per germline (reference sequence). CDR3 length: 14 residues. Trimming at V came to 4 bases and at J to 5 bases, leaving 4 bases not matched to a gene.

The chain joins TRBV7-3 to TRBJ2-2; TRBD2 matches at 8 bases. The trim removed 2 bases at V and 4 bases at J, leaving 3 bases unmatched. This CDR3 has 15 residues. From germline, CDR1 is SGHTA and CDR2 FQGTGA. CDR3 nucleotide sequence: TGTGCCAGCAGCTTAGGCGGGGGGATCACCGGGGAGCTGTTTTTT. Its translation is CASSLGGGITGELFF.

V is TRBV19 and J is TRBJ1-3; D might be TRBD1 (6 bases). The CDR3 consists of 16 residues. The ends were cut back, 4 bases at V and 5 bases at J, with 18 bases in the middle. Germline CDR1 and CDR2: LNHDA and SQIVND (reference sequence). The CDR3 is CASSKGDGRGRNTIYF. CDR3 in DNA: TGTGCCAGTAGTAAGGGGGACGGCAGGGGAAGAAACACCATATATTTT.

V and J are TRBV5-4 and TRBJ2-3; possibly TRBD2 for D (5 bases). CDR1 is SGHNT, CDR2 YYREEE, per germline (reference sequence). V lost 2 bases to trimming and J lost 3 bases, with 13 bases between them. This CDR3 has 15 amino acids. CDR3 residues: CASSLGGHKTDTQYF. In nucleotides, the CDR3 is TGTGCCAGCAGCTTAGGCGGGCACAAAACAGATACGCAGTATTTT.

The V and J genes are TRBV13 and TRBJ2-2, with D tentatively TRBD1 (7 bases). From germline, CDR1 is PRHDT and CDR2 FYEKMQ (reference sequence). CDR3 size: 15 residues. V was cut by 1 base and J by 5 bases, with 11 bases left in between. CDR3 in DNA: TGTGCCAGCAGCTTAGACCCAGGGGGGACCGGGGAGCTGTTTTTT. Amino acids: CASSLDPGGTGELFF.

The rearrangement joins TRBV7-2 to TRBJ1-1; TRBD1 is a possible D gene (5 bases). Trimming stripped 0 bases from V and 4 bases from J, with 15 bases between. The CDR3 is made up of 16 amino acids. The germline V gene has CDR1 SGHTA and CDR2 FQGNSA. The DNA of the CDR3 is TGTGCCAGCAGCTTAGCGGGTGTCGGGAGGGGCACTGAAGCTTTCTTT. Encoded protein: CASSLAGVGRGTEAFF.

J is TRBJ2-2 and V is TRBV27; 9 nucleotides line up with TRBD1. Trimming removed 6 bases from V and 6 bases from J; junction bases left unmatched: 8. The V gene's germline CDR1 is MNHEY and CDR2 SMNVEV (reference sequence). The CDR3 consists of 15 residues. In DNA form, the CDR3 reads TGTGCCAGCAGCCGGACAGGGGTAGTGGCCGGGGAGCTGTTTTTT. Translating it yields CASSRTGVVAGELFF.

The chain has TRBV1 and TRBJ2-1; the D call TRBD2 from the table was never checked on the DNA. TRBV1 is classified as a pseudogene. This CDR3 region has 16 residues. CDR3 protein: CTSSQRSGSIDNEQFF. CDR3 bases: TGCACCAGCAGCCAAAGAAGCGGGAGTATAGATAATGAGCAGTTCTTC.

The CDR3 here is CASSLRVDYGYTF. In DNA form, the CDR3 reads TGTGCCAGCAGCCTCAGGGTTGACTATGGCTACACCTTC. The rearrangement joins TRBV28 to TRBJ1-2, with D maybe TRBD1 (5 bases). Trimming left V 6 bases short and J 3 bases short, with 11 bases between. The CDR3 is made up of 13 amino acids. Per the germline V gene, CDR1 is MDHEN and CDR2 is SYDVKM.

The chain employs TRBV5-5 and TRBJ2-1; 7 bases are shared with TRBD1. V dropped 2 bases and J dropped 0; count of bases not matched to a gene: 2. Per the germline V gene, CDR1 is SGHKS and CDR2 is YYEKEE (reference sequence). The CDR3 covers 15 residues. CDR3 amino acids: CASSLGGISYNEQFF. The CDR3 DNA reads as TGTGCCAGCAGCTTAGGGGGCATCTCCTACAATGAGCAGTTCTTC. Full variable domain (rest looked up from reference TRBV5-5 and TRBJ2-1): DAGVTQSPTHLIKTRGQQVTLRCSPISGHKSVSWYQQVLGQGPQFIFQYYEKEERGRGNFPDRFSARQFPNYSSELNVNALLLGDSALYLCASSLGGISYNEQFFGPGTRLTVL.